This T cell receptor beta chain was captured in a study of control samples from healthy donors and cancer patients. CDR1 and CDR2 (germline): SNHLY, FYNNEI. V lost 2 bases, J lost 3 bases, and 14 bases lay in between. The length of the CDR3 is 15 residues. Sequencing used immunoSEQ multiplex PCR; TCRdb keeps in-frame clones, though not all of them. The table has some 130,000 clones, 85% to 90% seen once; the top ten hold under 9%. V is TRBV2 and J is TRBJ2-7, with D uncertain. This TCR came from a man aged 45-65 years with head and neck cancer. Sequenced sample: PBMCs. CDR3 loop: CASSESRPQLYEQYF. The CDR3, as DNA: TGTGCCAGCAGTGAATCCAGACCCCAACTCTACGAGCAGTACTTC.